A single sample gave rise to the 31 T cell receptor beta chains below, sequenced in a study of blood T cell repertoires in COVID-19. The assay was immunoSEQ multiplex PCR, and TCRdb's table has in-frame clones only and misses some. The data show about 160,000 clones, approximately 80% seen once. The specimen was peripheral blood. The receptors were sampled from a middle-aged woman with COVID-19, enrolled during active disease.

The V and J genes are TRBV27 and TRBJ2-2; 10 nucleotides align to TRBD1. This CDR3 is 18 amino acids long. Trimming cost V 2 bases and J 0 bases; bases outside gene matches: 6. Germline loops: CDR1 MNHEY, CDR2 SMNVEV (reference sequence). CDR3 residues: CASSLPGTGAPNTGELFF. The CDR3 bases are TGTGCCAGCAGTTTACCCGGGACAGGGGCCCCGAACACCGGGGAGCTGTTTTTT.

This clone was observed a single time. The rearrangement links TRBV7-2 to TRBJ1-2; the match to TRBD1 covers 12 bases. Looked up from germline, CDR1 is SGHTA and CDR2 is FQGNSA. V gave up 3 bases and J gave up 3 bases; unmatched junction bases: 2. CDR3 length: 15 amino acids. The CDR3 DNA reads as TGTGCCAGCAGCTTCGGGACAGGGGGCGACTATGGCTACACCTTC. The encoded protein is CASSFGTGGDYGYTF.

The gene calls are TRBV29-1 and TRBJ2-5; TRBD1 agrees at 9 bases. The V gene end was trimmed by 7 bases and the J gene end by 4 bases; junction bases not matched to a gene: 7. Per the germline V gene, CDR1 is SQVTM and CDR2 is ANQGSEA. The CDR3 contains 13 residues. CDR3 bases: TGCAGCGGATTCACAGGGGGCGGAGAGACCCAGTACTTC. Translation: CSGFTGGGETQYF.

This chain joins TRBV10-1 and TRBJ1-2; 11 bases line up with TRBD1. The ends lost 2 bases at V and 6 bases at J; junction bases unmatched: 8. This CDR3 contains 16 residues. From germline, CDR1 is WNHNN and CDR2 SYGVQD (reference sequence). The CDR3 nucleotides are TGCGCCAGCAGTGAGGGGACAGGGGGGAATATTGATGGCTACACCTTC. Its translation: CASSEGTGGNIDGYTF.

The gene calls are TRBV4-2 and TRBJ1-4, with 9 nucleotides matching TRBD1. V lost 0 bases and J lost 8; bases outside the gene matches: 4. Germline CDR1 LGHNA, CDR2 YNFKEQ. The CDR3 covers 15 residues. CDR3 sequence (DNA): TGTGCCAGCAGCCAAGAAGGGACAGGGAGGGAAAAACTGTTTTTT. Encoded protein: CASSQEGTGREKLFF.

This sequence joins TRBV2 and TRBJ1-5; D may be TRBD1 (5 bases). This CDR3 is 13 amino acids long. V was cut by 8 bases and J by 0 bases, with 8 bases left in between. Germline V gene lookup returns CDR1 SNHLY and CDR2 FYNNEI. The CDR3 DNA follows: TGTGCCAGCCAAGGGGTTAGCAATCAGCCCCAGCATTTT. Translation gives CASQGVSNQPQHF.

The chain is built from TRBV4-1 and TRBJ1-6; 8 bases are a match to TRBD1. The CDR3 contains 15 residues. J was trimmed by 10 bases and V by 0 bases; bases with no gene match: 5. The germline V gene encodes CDR1 MGHRA and CDR2 YSYEKL. The CDR3 DNA is TGCGCCAGCAGCCAAGAAGGCAGGGGGCGATCACCCCTCCACTTT. This encodes CASSQEGRGRSPLHF.

The CDR3 loop reads CASSAMDMGISYNEQFF. In DNA, the CDR3 is TGCGCCAGCAGCGCCATGGACATGGGGATCTCCTACAATGAGCAGTTCTTC. V usage is TRBV4-1 and J usage is TRBJ2-1, with D perhaps TRBD1 (5 bases). CDR3 size: 17 residues. Germline CDR1 is MGHRA and CDR2 is YSYEKL. Trimming removed 5 bases from V and 0 bases from J, with 17 bases in between.

This clone was counted only a few times. The chain joins TRBV5-1 to TRBJ2-3, with TRBD1 matching 7 bases. Germline CDR1 SGHRS, CDR2 YFSETQ. The CDR3 spans 14 residues. The V gene end was trimmed by 6 bases and the J gene end by 3 bases; junction bases not matched to a gene: 7. CDR3 in DNA: TGCGCCAGCATGTTCACAGGGGTTACAGATACGCAGTATTTT. Translating gives CASMFTGVTDTQYF.

The chain recombines TRBV6-1 with TRBJ2-1; D gene ambiguous. The CDR3 sequence is 12 residues long. Germline V lookup: CDR1 MNHNS, CDR2 SASEGT. The germline V and J ends were trimmed by 1 base and 8 bases, with 6 bases remaining between them. The CDR3 DNA reads TGTGCCAGCAGTGAAGGGAGTGATGAGCAGTTCTTC. It encodes CASSEGSDEQFF.

The DNA for the CDR3 is TGCGCCAGCAGCCAAGGGACTGACTGGAATACGCAGTATTTT. It is translated as CASSQGTDWNTQYF. The rearrangement uses TRBV4-1 and TRBJ2-3; D is perhaps TRBD2 (5 bases). Germline CDR1 reads MGHRA; CDR2 reads YSYEKL. The CDR3 sequence is 14 residues long. The V end lost 1 base, the J end lost 7 bases, and 12 bases lay between the germline ends.

CDR3 nucleotides: TGTGCCTGGAGAGCCTTAACAACTAACTACTATGGCTACACCTTC. Protein product: CAWRALTTNYYGYTF. The chain combines TRBV30 with TRBJ1-2; no reliable D call. V was clipped by 3 bases and J by 3 bases, with 17 bases between them. Germline V lookup: CDR1 GTSNPN, CDR2 SVGIG (reference sequence). This CDR3 is 15 amino acids long. Complete variable domain (other parts from reference TRBV30 and TRBJ1-2): SQTIHQWPATLVQPVGSPLSLECTVEGTSNPNLYWYRQAAGRGLQLLFYSVGIGQISSEVPQNLSASRPQDRQFILSSKKLLLSDSGFYLCAWRALTTNYYGYTFGSGTRLTVV.

This sequence joins TRBV3-1 (or the pseudogene TRBV3-2) and TRBJ1-6, with a weak D call TRBD1 (6 bases). The V gene's germline CDR1 is LGHDT and CDR2 YNNKEL (reference sequence). With 10 bases removed from V and 7 bases from J, the gap between germline ends came to 17 bases. The CDR3 extends over 14 amino acids. CDR3: CATAEGGKNSPLHF. CDR3 bases: TGTGCCACCGCGGAAGGGGGTAAGAATTCACCCCTCCACTTT.

This chain connects TRBV20-1 to TRBJ1-5, with no clear D. There are 14 residues in the CDR3. The V gene's germline CDR1 is DFQATT and CDR2 SNEGSKA (reference sequence). V lost 3 bases, J lost 2 bases, and 11 bases lay in between. For the CDR3, the DNA is TGCAGTGCTAGTCGGCAGACTGGCAATCAGCCCCAGCATTTT. Protein sequence: CSASRQTGNQPQHF.

The rearrangement joins TRBV7-8 to TRBJ1-6; 8 bases align to TRBD1. The J segment lost 10 bases and the V segment lost 4 bases, leaving 6 bases of the junction unmatched. Germline V gene data show CDR1 as SGHVS and CDR2 as FQNEAQ. The CDR3 totals 14 residues. The chain's CDR3 is CASSWEQGGSPLHF. CDR3 DNA sequence: TGTGCCAGCAGCTGGGAACAGGGGGGATCACCCCTCCACTTT.

This clone is a singleton in its sample. The chain combines TRBV18 with TRBJ2-7; the match to TRBD1 covers 11 bases. V dropped 4 bases and J dropped 5; count of bases not matched to a gene: 1. The CDR3 spans 13 residues. Germline CDR1 KGHSH, CDR2 LQKENI. The CDR3 nucleotides are TGTGCCAGCTCACGGGACAGGGGGAACGAGCAGTACGTC. The encoded protein is CASSRDRGNEQYV.

The chain recombines TRBV15 with TRBJ2-1; possibly TRBD1 for D (5 bases). V shed 2 bases and J shed 2 bases, with 13 bases lying between them. The CDR3 length is 16 residues. CDR1 is LNHNV and CDR2 is YYDKDF in the germline V gene (reference sequence). The CDR3 region is CATSRPGAETYNEQFF. CDR3 sequence (DNA): TGTGCCACCAGCAGACCTGGGGCTGAAACCTACAATGAGCAGTTCTTC.

V and J are TRBV5-6 and TRBJ1-2; D is unresolved. Looked up from germline, CDR1 is SGHDT and CDR2 is YYEEEE. The length of the CDR3 is 14 residues. V lost 1 base and J lost 3, with 10 bases in between. In DNA form, the CDR3 reads TGTGCCAGCAGCTTGATCGCCGGGGACTATGGCTACACCTTC. Translation gives CASSLIAGDYGYTF.

J is TRBJ2-1 and V is TRBV9; TRBD1 agrees at 8 bases. The CDR3 spans 15 residues. With 4 bases clipped from V and 7 bases from J, the junction kept 10 bases outside the gene matches. The germline gives CDR1 SGDLS, CDR2 YYNGEE. CDR3 nucleotide sequence: TGTGCCAGCAGCTCCCCTGGGACAGGTGTTAATGAGCAGTTCTTC. Amino acid sequence: CASSSPGTGVNEQFF. Together with reference TRBV9 and TRBJ2-1, the CDR3 gives the full variable domain: DSGVTQTPKHLITATGQRVTLRCSPRSGDLSVYWYQQSLDQGLQFLIQYYNGEERAKGNILERFSAQQFPDLHSELNLSSLELGDSALYFCASSSPGTGVNEQFFGPGTRLTVL.

There are a few counts of this clone. The chain employs TRBV24-1 and TRBJ2-3; 9 bases are a match to TRBD1. V lost 4 bases to trimming and J lost 3 bases; unmatched junction nucleotides: 7. CDR3 length: 16 amino acids. CDR1 KGHDR and CDR2 SFDVKD come from the germline V gene. The CDR3 nucleotides are TGTGCCACCAGTGAGACCGGGACAGGGCGAACAGATACGCAGTATTTT. Encoded protein: CATSETGTGRTDTQYF.

Written as DNA, the CDR3 is TGTGCCATCAGTGATGCGGCTGGCGGCTACGAGCAGTACGTC. It encodes CAISDAAGGYEQYV. This chain connects TRBV10-3 to TRBJ2-7; no clear D gene. Trimming cost V 3 bases and J 3 bases, with 12 bases left between them. Germline V gene sequence: CDR1 ENHRY, CDR2 SYGVKD. This CDR3 has 14 amino acids.

This clone was counted once. Sequence at one end of the junction differs from germline and may be a read error. The rearrangement joins TRBV5-4 to TRBJ2-7; 15 bases map to TRBD2. The CDR3 extends over 14 amino acids. From germline, CDR1 is SGHNT and CDR2 YYREEE (reference sequence). The CDR3 reads CASSSPGLAGGPSF. As DNA, the CDR3 is TGTGCCAGCAGCTCCCCTGGACTAGCGGGAGGGCCCTCCTTC.

The chain employs TRBV6-2 or TRBV6-3 and TRBJ2-1, with D possibly matching TRBD2 (6 bases). The CDR3 spans 12 residues. V lost 5 bases to trimming and J lost 11 bases, with 13 bases between them. CDR1 is MNHEY, CDR2 SVGEGT, per germline. CDR3 in DNA: TGTGCCAGCAGTCAGACTAGTCACAAGCAGTTCTTC. Translating it yields CASSQTSHKQFF.

The chain employs TRBV28 and TRBJ2-1, with 8 nucleotides matching TRBD2. Trimming cost V 6 bases and J 5 bases; bases outside gene matches: 12. This CDR3 is 16 amino acids long. Germline V CDR1 and CDR2: MDHEN, SYDVKM. The CDR3 is CASSQTGTSGNNEQFF. Written as DNA, the CDR3 is TGTGCCAGCAGCCAAACCGGGACTAGTGGGAACAATGAGCAGTTCTTC.

This clone is a singleton in its sample. This rearrangement joins TRBV7-3 to TRBJ2-2; a possible D gene is TRBD1 (5 bases). Germline values: CDR1 SGHTA, CDR2 FQGTGA. This CDR3 is 14 amino acids long. The V end lost 5 bases, the J end lost 1 base, and 8 bases lay between the germline ends. CDR3 nucleotides: TGTGCCAGCAGCCCCCAGGGGAACACCGGGGAGCTGTTTTTT. Amino acids: CASSPQGNTGELFF.

The chain links TRBV19 to TRBJ2-7; weak D call: TRBD2 (6 bases). Germline V gene data show CDR1 as LNHDA and CDR2 as SQIVND (reference sequence). This CDR3 contains 12 residues. V gave up 8 bases and J gave up 0 bases, with 8 bases separating them. The CDR3 loop reads CASSGDSYEQYF. The CDR3 nucleotides read TGTGCCAGTTCGGGAGACTCCTACGAGCAGTACTTC.

The chain couples TRBV6-2 or TRBV6-3 to TRBJ2-7; perhaps TRBD1 as D (5 bases). With 4 bases removed from V and 0 bases from J, the gap between germline ends came to 13 bases. CDR1 is MNHEY, CDR2 SVGEGT, per germline. The CDR3 contains 15 residues. Here the CDR3 DNA reads TGTGCCAGCAGTTCCCTGAGACAGTACTCCTACGAGCAGTACTTC. Its protein is CASSSLRQYSYEQYF.

The V gene is TRBV5-8, the J gene TRBJ1-6; perhaps TRBD1 as D (5 bases). This CDR3 spans 18 amino acids. V lost 1 base and J 1 base, leaving 15 bases between the germline ends. CDR1 is SGHTS, CDR2 YDEGEE, per germline. The DNA for the CDR3 is TGTGCCAGCAGCTTGAGTTACGGGGGTAGGTCCTATAATTCACCCCTCCACTTT. This translates into CASSLSYGGRSYNSPLHF.

The genes are TRBV6-5 and TRBJ2-7; 7 nucleotides agree with TRBD1. Per the germline V gene, CDR1 is MNHEY and CDR2 is SVGAGI. V shed 7 bases and J 6 bases; nucleotides not matched to a gene: 15. This CDR3 is built from 15 residues. The DNA for the CDR3 is TGTGCCAGCATCCCGTCGACAGGGAGTCGGGGCGAGCAGTACTTC. This sequence encodes CASIPSTGSRGEQYF.

Comment on this clone: In the same sample, other DNA sequences code for this CDR3. The gene calls are TRBV30 and TRBJ1-5; no clear D. Trimming left V 3 bases short and J 6 bases short, with 12 bases between. The CDR3 runs to 13 residues. Germline V gives CDR1 GTSNPN, CDR2 SVGIG (reference sequence). CDR3 bases: TGTGCCTGGAGGAGGTCTGCGGGTCAGCCCCAGCATTTT. As protein: CAWRRSAGQPQHF.

This clone was counted only a few times. This rearrangement joins TRBV7-3 to TRBJ2-2, with D uncertain. V lost 0 bases and J 8 bases, leaving 7 bases between the germline ends. This CDR3 region has 13 residues. Germline CDR1 reads SGHTA; CDR2 reads FQGTGA. The CDR3 DNA is TGTGCCAGCAGCTTAACTGTCCAGGGGGAGCTGTTTTTT. Translating it yields CASSLTVQGELFF.